This T cell receptor beta chain was sequenced during a study of OX40 agonist ivuxolimab in advanced cancers. Using immunoSEQ multiplex PCR, the repertoire was profiled, and TCRdb retains in-frame clones only, with some absent. In the table there are 55,000 to 85,000 clones, 70% to 90% of which are singletons. Germline assignment: CDR1 SGDLS and CDR2 YYNGEE. V lost 4 bases and J lost 6, with 17 bases in between. The CDR3 has 15 residues. This receptor was taken from an adult with an advanced solid tumor such as melanoma, head and neck, liver or kidney cancer. This specimen was CD4+ or CD8+ T cells sorted from blood, taken in a trial of the OX40 agonist ivuxolimab. This chain links TRBV9 with TRBJ1-5; TRBD1 is a possible D gene (6 bases). CDR3 coding DNA: TGTGCCAGCAGCACCCAGGGGAGGGACGGTCAGCCCCAGCATTTT. Translated, it gives CASSTQGRDGQPQHF.